This T cell receptor beta chain was profiled in a study of blood T cells in healthy people across ages. A note on this clonotype: Its target is not known.

PCR was performed a second time for 7 to 11 cycles using a sample-barcoded 5' primer and a J-beta primer mix. TCRdb re-analysed the 5' RACE reads in MiXCR, keeping a single row per CDR3 protein. Seen here are approximately 830,000 distinct CDR3 sequences, under 80% observed once, and the top ten hold 28%. Germline values: CDR1 MNHNY, CDR2 SVGAGI (reference sequence). The CDR3 sequence is 15 residues long. Trimming removed 5 bases from V and 6 bases from J; junction bases left unmatched: 9. Study-level results: More naive CD4+ cells and higher diversity marked long-lived donors relative to aged donors. Roughly linear age-related decline in beta diversity appeared, significant by age about 37.

The sequencing input was blood. The V gene is TRBV6-6, the J gene TRBJ1-4; TRBD1 matches at 7 bases. This TCR derives from a man in his thirties or forties in good health. The CDR3 is CASSTSRQGHEKLFF. Here the CDR3 DNA reads TGTGCCAGCAGTACCTCTCGACAGGGTCATGAAAAACTGTTTTTT.